This entry concerns a single T cell receptor beta chain. Every TCR library drew on about 3.5 ug of total RNA. TCRdb derives one entry per CDR3 protein from the 5' RACE reads, leaving out DNA. The repertoire shows 440,000 or so distinct CDR3 sequences; the top ten hold about 2.3%. Without any T cell sorting, total RNA was isolated from whole blood. The data stem from a study of monozygotic twins with inflammatory bowel disease. The clonotype was recovered from a human donor with ulcerative colitis or Crohn's disease, or a healthy co-twin of an affected twin (not recorded which). The specimen was blood.

The CDR3 is CASSFRASGRGYEQYF. The chain couples TRBV13 to TRBJ2-7; TCRdb's D call of TRBD1 is untestable without DNA. Germline CDR1 and CDR2: PRHDT and FYEKMQ (reference sequence). The CDR3 has 16 residues.